This entry concerns a single T cell receptor beta chain. Its antigen is unidentified. The data were taken from a study of cytomegalovirus exposure and HLA in healthy donors. Findings and caveats of the study: Three chains tied to CMV proved CMV antigen-specific in vitro.

Clones were read by immunoSEQ multiplex PCR, and TCRdb kept only the in-frame ones, dropping some. The table has around 200,000 clones, more than 65% seen once; the top ten hold about 2.8%. The CDR3 runs 16 residues. Germline lookup yields CDR1 MGHRA and CDR2 YSYEKL. The trim removed 2 bases at V and 5 bases at J, leaving 10 bases unmatched. This clonotype was sampled from a woman aged 18 to 35 in good health and CMV-seropositive. Specimen: PBMCs. The chain carries TRBV4-1 and TRBJ2-5; 8 positions match TRBD1. The CDR3 sequence: CASSQHPGQARETQYF. Here the CDR3 DNA reads TGCGCCAGCAGCCAACATCCGGGACAGGCGAGGGAGACCCAGTACTTC.